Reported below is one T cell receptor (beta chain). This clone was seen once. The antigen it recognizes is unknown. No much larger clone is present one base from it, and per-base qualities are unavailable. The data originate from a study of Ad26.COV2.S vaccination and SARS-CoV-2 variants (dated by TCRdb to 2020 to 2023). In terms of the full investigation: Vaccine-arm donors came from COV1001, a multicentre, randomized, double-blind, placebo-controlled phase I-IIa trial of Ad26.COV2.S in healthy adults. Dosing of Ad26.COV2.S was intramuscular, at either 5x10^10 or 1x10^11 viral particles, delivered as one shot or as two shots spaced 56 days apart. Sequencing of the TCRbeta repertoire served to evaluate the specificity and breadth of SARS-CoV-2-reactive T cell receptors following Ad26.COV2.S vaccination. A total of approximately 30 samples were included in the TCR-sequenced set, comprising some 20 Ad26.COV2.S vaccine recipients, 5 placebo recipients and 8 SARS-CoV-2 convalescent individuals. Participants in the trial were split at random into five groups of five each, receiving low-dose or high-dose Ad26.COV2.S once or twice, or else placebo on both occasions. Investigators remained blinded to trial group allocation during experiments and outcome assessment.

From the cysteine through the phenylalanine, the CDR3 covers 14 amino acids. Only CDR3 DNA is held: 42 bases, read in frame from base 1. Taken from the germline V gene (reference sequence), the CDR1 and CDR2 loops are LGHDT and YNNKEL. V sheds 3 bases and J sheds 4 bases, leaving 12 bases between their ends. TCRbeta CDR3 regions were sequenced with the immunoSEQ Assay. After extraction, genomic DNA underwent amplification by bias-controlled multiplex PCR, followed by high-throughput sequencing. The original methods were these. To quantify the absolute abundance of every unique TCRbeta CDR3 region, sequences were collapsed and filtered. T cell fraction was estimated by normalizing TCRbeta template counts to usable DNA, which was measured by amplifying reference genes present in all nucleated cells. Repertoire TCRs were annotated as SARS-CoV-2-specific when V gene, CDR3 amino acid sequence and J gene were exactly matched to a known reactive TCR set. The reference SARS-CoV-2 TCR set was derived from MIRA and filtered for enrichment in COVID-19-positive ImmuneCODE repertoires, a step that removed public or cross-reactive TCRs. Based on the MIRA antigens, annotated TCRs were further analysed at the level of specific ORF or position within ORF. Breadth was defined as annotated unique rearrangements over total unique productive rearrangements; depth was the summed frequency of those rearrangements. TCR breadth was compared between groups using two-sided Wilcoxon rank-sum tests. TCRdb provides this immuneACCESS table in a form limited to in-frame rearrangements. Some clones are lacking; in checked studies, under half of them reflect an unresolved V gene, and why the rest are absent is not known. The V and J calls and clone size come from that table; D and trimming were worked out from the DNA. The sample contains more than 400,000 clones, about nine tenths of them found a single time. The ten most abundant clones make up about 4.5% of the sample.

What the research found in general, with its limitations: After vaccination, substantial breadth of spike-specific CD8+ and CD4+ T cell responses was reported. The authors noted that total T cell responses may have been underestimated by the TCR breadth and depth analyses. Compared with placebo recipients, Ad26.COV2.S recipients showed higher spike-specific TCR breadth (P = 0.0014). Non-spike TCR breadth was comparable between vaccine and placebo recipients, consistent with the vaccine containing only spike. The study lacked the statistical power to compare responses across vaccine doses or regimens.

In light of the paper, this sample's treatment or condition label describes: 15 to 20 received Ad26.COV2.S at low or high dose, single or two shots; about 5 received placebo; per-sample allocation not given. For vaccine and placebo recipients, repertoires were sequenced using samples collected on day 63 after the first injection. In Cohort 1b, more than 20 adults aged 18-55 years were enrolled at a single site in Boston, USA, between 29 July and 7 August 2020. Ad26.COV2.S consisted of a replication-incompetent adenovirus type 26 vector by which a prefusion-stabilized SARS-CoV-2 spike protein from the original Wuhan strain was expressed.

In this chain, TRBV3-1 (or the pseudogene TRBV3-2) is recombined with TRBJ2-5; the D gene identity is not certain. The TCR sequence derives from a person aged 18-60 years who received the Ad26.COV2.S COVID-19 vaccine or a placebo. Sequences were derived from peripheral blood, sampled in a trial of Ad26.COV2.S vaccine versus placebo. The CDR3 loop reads CASSHLDRGETQYF. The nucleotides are TGTGCCAGCAGCCATCTTGACCGAGGAGAGACCCAGTACTTC.